A selection of T cell receptor beta chains follows, all from one sample in a study of CD8+ T cells in alopecia areata. Data came from immunoSEQ multiplex PCR; TCRdb stores just in-frame clones and leaves some out. The sample lists roughly 99,000 clones, about 83% occurring once. Sample: CD8+ T cells sorted from blood, taken at week 24, from a patient treated with tofacitinib. The receptors come from a human donor with alopecia areata. The CDR3 runs from the conserved cysteine through the conserved F or W. Fields, in order: clone size, CDR3 length, V gene, J gene, D gene, CDR3 protein, CDR3 DNA. D genes are given only for firm matches. Clone size is shown for a subset of rows, as once, few, many or a class of expanded clone.

.,13,TRBV13,TRBJ2-5,.,CASSLEAQETQYF,TGTGCCAGCAGCTTAGAGGCCCAAGAGACCCAGTACTTC
.,16,TRBV29-1,TRBJ1-2,.,CSVEDSAGSLNYGYTF,TGCAGCGTTGAAGATTCGGCAGGTAGCCTTAACTATGGCTACACCTTC
.,12,TRBV14,TRBJ2-7,.,CASSQGWYEQYF,TGTGCCAGCAGCCAAGGATGGTACGAGCAGTACTTC
.,15,TRBV4-1,TRBJ2-7,TRBD1,CASSQEGRGSYEQYF,TGCGCCAGCAGCCAAGAGGGCAGGGGGTCCTACGAGCAGTACTTC
.,16,TRBV15,TRBJ1-6,.,CATSTRGNRVNSPLHF,TGTGCCACCAGCACCCGAGGGAACAGGGTCAATTCACCCCTCCACTTT
once,13,TRBV27,TRBJ2-7,.,CASSLSSINEQYF,TGTGCCAGCAGTTTATCTAGCATTAACGAGCAGTACTTC
.,12,TRBV30,TRBJ2-1,.,CAWSPRGDEQFF,TGTGCCTGGAGCCCTAGGGGTGATGAGCAGTTCTTC
.,15,TRBV7-6,TRBJ2-4,TRBD1,CASSPGTGSKNIQYF,TGTGCCAGCAGCCCCGGGACAGGGTCAAAAAACATTCAGTACTTC
.,14,TRBV4-3,TRBJ2-7,.,CASSQDLAADEQYF,TGCGCCAGCAGTCAAGATCTCGCGGCAGACGAGCAGTACTTC
.,17,TRBV4-2,TRBJ1-4,.,CASSQAEKSRAGEKLFF,TGTGCCAGCAGCCAAGCGGAAAAGTCAAGGGCCGGAGAAAAACTGTTTTTT
once,15,TRBV2,TRBJ2-3,TRBD2,CASPTSGGPTDTQYF,TGTGCCAGCCCGACTAGCGGGGGGCCCACAGATACGCAGTATTTT
.,16,TRBV27,TRBJ2-3,TRBD2,CASSLEGGGAGDTQYF,TGTGCCAGCAGTTTAGAGGGCGGGGGGGCTGGAGATACGCAGTATTTT
.,13,TRBV5-1,TRBJ2-7,.,CASSLEPEYEQYF,TGCGCCAGCAGCTTGGAGCCCGAATACGAGCAGTACTTC
few,15,TRBV27,TRBJ2-2,.,CASSLAPTGTGELFF,TGTGCCAGCAGTTTAGCCCCCACGGGCACCGGGGAGCTGTTTTTT
.,10,TRBV10-2,TRBJ2-1,TRBD2,CASFSGGQFF,TGCGCCAGCTTTAGCGGGGGGCAGTTCTTC
few,16,TRBV5-1,TRBJ1-2,.,CASSLSGTDVRYGYTF,TGCGCCAGCAGCTTGTCCGGGACGGACGTCCGCTATGGCTACACCTTC
.,15,TRBV7-8,TRBJ2-1,.,CASSLCECSYNEQFF,TGTGCCAGCAGCTTATGCGAGTGCTCCTACAATGAGCAGTTCTTC
.,16,TRBV4-1,TRBJ2-3,.,CASSHEPTGSADTQYF,TGCGCCAGCAGCCATGAGCCCACAGGGTCGGCAGATACGCAGTATTTT
.,15,TRBV23-1,TRBJ2-7,.,CASSQHQGPAYEQYF,TGCGCCAGCAGTCAACACCAGGGACCAGCCTACGAGCAGTACTTC
once,16,TRBV6-5,TRBJ1-4,.,CASSLGHPNLNEKLFF,TGTGCCAGCAGTTTGGGACACCCGAACCTTAATGAAAAACTGTTTTTT
.,14,TRBV6-5,TRBJ2-3,TRBD1,CATRKGAMADTQYF,TGTGCCACCCGAAAGGGGGCCATGGCAGATACGCAGTATTTT
.,14,TRBV6-6,TRBJ2-7,.,CATSATRAAYEQYF,TGTGCCACCAGTGCGACAAGGGCCGCCTACGAGCAGTACTTC
few,15,TRBV4-3,TRBJ2-7,.,CASSQEKGRSHEQYF,TGCGCCAGCAGCCAAGAAAAGGGCAGGAGCCACGAGCAGTACTTC
few,13,TRBV6-5,TRBJ2-5,TRBD2,CASSTGTSGTQYF,TGTGCCAGCAGTACAGGGACTAGCGGAACCCAGTACTTC
.,15,TRBV14,TRBJ1-2,.,CASSQDVAGYYGYTF,TGTGCCAGCAGCCAAGATGTGGCGGGGTACTATGGCTACACCTTC
.,16,TRBV5-1,TRBJ2-7,.,CASSLAGIDSSYEQYF,TGCGCCAGCAGCTTGGCAGGGATCGATAGCTCCTACGAGCAGTACTTC
once,14,TRBV6-5,TRBJ1-5,.,CASSYGGAGQPQHF,TGTGCCAGCAGTTACGGGGGGGCTGGACAGCCCCAGCATTTT
.,14,TRBV4-1,TRBJ1-1,.,CASSQVYGNTEAFF,TGCGCCAGCAGCCAAGTGTACGGGAACACTGAAGCTTTCTTT
.,17,TRBV13,TRBJ1-2,.,CASKTTPPGNYPLDYTF,TGTGCCAGCAAAACCACCCCACCCGGGAACTATCCCCTGGACTACACCTTC
once,13,TRBV29-1,TRBJ2-3,.,CSVVNRGTDTQYF,TGCAGCGTTGTCAACAGGGGCACAGATACGCAGTATTTT
.,12,TRBV7-9,TRBJ1-2,.,CASILGEYGYTF,TGTGCCAGCATACTGGGGGAGTATGGCTACACCTTC
.,15,TRBV5-4,TRBJ1-1,.,CASSPPGGSDTEAFF,TGTGCCAGCAGCCCCCCCGGAGGGTCCGACACTGAAGCTTTCTTT
.,13,TRBV19,TRBJ1-6,.,CASSAQTNSPLHF,TGTGCCAGTAGTGCCCAAACCAATTCACCCCTCCACTTT
.,14,TRBV2,TRBJ2-4,.,CATLEGAKENIQYF,TGTGCCACCCTGGAGGGGGCAAAAGAAAACATTCAGTACTTC
.,15,TRBV2,TRBJ2-1,TRBD1,CASSGTGLAYNEQFF,TGTGCCAGCAGTGGGACAGGGCTTGCCTACAATGAGCAGTTCTTC
.,14,TRBV5-1,TRBJ2-7,TRBD1,CATPPGTGPYEQYF,TGCGCCACTCCACCGGGGACAGGGCCCTACGAGCAGTACTTC
.,16,TRBV4-3,TRBJ2-3,TRBD2,CASSLQQGLAKDTQYF,TGCGCCAGCAGTCTCCAACAGGGACTAGCGAAAGATACGCAGTATTTT
.,14,TRBV6-1,TRBJ2-7,.,CASSEGPNSYEQYF,TGTGCCAGCAGTGAAGGCCCGAACTCCTACGAGCAGTACTTC
.,13,TRBV19,TRBJ2-7,.,CASSITASYEQYF,TGTGCCAGTAGTATAACAGCTTCCTACGAGCAGTACTTC
.,14,TRBV4-3,TRBJ2-5,TRBD1,CASSQTGAGETQYF,TGCGCCAGCAGCCAGACAGGGGCGGGAGAGACCCAGTACTTC
few,15,TRBV5-4,TRBJ2-3,TRBD2,CASSPGLALTDTQYF,TGTGCCAGCAGCCCGGGACTAGCACTCACAGATACGCAGTATTTT
.,13,TRBV19,TRBJ1-2,.,CASSIENTLGYTF,TGTGCCAGTAGTATTGAGAACACCCTGGGCTACACCTTC
.,15,TRBV2,TRBJ2-1,.,CASSDPGSSYNEQFF,TGTGCCAGCAGCGATCCAGGGAGCTCCTACAATGAGCAGTTCTTC
.,15,TRBV2,TRBJ2-5,.,CASSDFQGDEETQYF,TGTGCCAGCAGTGACTTCCAAGGGGACGAAGAGACCCAGTACTTC
.,15,TRBV6-5,TRBJ2-1,TRBD2,CASSYTSGGLNEQFF,TGTGCCAGCAGTTACACCAGCGGGGGGCTCAATGAGCAGTTCTTC